This TCR beta chain was documented in a study of CD8+CD57+ T cells in acquired aplastic anemia. Study results and limitations: CD8+ Simpson's diversity showed no significant patient-control difference. The study identified twenty-nine CD8+ CDR3 sequences shared by patients and controls.

Genomic DNA, serving as template, underwent TCR beta VDJ and CDR3 profiling. TCRdb re-called the reads through MiXCR, storing one row per CDR3 protein. The sample has over 35,000 distinct CDR3 sequences; approximately 67% are singletons. The CDR3 loop spans 14 amino acids. V lost 8 bases and J lost 8; bases outside the gene matches: 9. Germline loops: CDR1 WSHSY, CDR2 SAAADI. Details on this clonotype: Its antigen is undetermined.

The receptor was derived from a human donor in good health, serving as a control. The sequencing sample was made of sorted CD4+, CD8+, or CD8+CD57+ T cells (not recorded which) from PBMCs. The rearrangement links TRBV10-2 to TRBJ1-2; 12 bases line up with TRBD1. The DNA for the CDR3 is TGCGCCAGCCGAAAGGGACAGGGGGCATACGGCTACACCTTC. It is translated as CASRKGQGAYGYTF.